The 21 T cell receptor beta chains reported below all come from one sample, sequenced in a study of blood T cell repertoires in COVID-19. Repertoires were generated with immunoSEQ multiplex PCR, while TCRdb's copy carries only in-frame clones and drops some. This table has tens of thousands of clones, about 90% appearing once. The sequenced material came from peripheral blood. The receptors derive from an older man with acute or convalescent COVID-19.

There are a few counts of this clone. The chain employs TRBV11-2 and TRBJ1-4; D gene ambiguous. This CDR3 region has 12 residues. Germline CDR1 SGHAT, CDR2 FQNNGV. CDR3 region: CASQAPYEKLFF. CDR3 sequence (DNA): TGTGCTAGTCAGGCCCCTTATGAAAAACTGTTTTTT.

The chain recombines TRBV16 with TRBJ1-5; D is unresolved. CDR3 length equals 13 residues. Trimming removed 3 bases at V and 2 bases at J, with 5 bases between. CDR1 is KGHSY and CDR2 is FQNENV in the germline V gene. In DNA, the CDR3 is TGTGCCAGCAGCCAGTTAGGCAATCAGCCCCAGCATTTT. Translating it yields CASSQLGNQPQHF.

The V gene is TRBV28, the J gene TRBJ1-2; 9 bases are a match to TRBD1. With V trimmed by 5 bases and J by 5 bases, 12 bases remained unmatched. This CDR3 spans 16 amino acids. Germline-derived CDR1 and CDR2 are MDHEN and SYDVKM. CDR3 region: CASSHIVGDRAYGYTF. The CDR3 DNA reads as TGTGCCAGCAGTCATATCGTCGGGGACAGGGCGTATGGCTACACCTTC.

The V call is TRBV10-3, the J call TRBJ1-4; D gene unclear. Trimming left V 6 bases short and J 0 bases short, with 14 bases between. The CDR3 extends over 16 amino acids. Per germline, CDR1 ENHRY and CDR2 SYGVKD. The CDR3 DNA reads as TGTGCCATCAGCCAGACACAAGCTTCAACTAATGAAAAACTGTTTTTT. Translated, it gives CAISQTQASTNEKLFF.

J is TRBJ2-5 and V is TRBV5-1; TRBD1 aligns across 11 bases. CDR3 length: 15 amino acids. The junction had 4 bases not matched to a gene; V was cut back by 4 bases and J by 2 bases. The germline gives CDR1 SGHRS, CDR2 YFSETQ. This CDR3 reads CASSDRDRGQETQYF. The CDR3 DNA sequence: TGCGCCAGCAGCGACCGGGACAGGGGGCAAGAGACCCAGTACTTC.

CDR3 sequence reads: CAWKGENIQYF. The DNA of the CDR3 is TGTGCCTGGAAGGGGGAAAACATTCAGTACTTC. The chain links TRBV30 to TRBJ2-4, with D tentatively TRBD1 (6 bases). The CDR3 contains 11 residues. V was clipped by 4 bases and J by 5 bases, with 6 bases between them. Germline-derived CDR1 and CDR2 are GTSNPN and SVGIG (reference sequence).

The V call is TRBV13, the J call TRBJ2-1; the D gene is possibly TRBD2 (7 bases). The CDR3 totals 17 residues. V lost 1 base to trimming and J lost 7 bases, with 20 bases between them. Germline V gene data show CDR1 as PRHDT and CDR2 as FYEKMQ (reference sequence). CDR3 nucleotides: TGTGCCAGCAGCTTAGTGAGGGGCGGGGGCCTTGGGAATGAGCAGTTCTTC. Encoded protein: CASSLVRGGGLGNEQFF.

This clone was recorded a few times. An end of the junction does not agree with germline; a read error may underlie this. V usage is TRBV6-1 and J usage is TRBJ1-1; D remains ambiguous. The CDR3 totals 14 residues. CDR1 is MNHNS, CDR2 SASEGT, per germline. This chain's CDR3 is CASSKAFMNTEAFF. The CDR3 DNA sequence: TGTGCCAGCAGTAAAGCATTTATGAACACTGAAGCTTTCTTT.

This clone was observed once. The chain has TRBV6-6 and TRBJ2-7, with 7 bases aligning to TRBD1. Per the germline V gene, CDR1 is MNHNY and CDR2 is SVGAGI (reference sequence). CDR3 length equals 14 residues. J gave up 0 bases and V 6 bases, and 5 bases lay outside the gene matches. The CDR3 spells CASRATGISYEQYF. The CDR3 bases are TGTGCCAGCAGGGCGACAGGGATCTCCTACGAGCAGTACTTC.

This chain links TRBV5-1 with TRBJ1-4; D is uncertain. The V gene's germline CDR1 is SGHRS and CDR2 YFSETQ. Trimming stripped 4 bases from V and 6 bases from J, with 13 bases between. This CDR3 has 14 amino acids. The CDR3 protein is CASSPMAPDEKLFF. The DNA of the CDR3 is TGCGCCAGCAGCCCCATGGCCCCCGATGAAAAACTGTTTTTT.

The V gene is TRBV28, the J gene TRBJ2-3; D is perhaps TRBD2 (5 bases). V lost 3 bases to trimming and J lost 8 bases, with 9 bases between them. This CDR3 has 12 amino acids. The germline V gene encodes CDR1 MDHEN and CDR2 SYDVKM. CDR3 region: CASSFFAGTQYF. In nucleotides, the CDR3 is TGTGCCAGCAGTTTTTTTGCGGGTACGCAGTATTTT. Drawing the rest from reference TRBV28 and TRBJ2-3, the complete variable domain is DVKVTQSSRYLVKRTGEKVFLECVQDMDHENMFWYRQDPGLGLRLIYFSYDVKMKEKGDIPEGYSVSREKKERFSLILESASTNQTSMYLCASSFFAGTQYFGPGTRLTVL.

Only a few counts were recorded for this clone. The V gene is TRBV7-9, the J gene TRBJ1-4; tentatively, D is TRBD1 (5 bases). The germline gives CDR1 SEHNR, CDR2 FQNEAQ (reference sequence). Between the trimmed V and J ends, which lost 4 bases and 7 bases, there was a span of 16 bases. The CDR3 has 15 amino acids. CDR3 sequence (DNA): TGTGCCAGCAGCTGGCCAGGTGGGGCGACTGAAAAACTGTTTTTT. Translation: CASSWPGGATEKLFF.

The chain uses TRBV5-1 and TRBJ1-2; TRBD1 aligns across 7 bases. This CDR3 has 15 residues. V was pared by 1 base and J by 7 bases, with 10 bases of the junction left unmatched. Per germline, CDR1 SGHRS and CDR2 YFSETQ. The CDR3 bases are TGCGCCAGCAGCTTGTGGGGCGAGGGGGCCGGTGGCTACACCTTC. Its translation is CASSLWGEGAGGYTF.

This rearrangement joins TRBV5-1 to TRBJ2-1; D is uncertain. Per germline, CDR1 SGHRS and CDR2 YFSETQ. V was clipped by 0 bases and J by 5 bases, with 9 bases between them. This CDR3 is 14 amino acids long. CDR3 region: CASSLAFGNNEQFF. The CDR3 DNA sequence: TGCGCCAGCAGCTTGGCCTTTGGCAACAATGAGCAGTTCTTC.

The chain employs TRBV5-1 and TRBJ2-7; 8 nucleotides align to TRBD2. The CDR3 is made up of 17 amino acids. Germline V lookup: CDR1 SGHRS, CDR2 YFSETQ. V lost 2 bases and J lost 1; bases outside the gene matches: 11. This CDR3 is CASSFVPGGAGSYEQYF. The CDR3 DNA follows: TGCGCCAGCAGCTTTGTCCCCGGGGGGGCCGGATCCTACGAGCAGTACTTC.

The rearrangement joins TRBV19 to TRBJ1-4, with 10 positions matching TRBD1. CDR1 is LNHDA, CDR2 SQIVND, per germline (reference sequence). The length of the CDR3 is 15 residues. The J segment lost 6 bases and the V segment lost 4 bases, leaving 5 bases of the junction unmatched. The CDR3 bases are TGTGCCAGTAGTAGAAGACAGGGGGCCTATGAAAAACTGTTTTTT. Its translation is CASSRRQGAYEKLFF.

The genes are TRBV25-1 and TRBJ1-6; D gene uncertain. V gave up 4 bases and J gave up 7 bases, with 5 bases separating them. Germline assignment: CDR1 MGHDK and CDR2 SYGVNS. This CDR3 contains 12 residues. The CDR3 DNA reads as TGTGCCAGCAGTGGGCGGAATTCACCCCTCCACTTT. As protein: CASSGRNSPLHF.

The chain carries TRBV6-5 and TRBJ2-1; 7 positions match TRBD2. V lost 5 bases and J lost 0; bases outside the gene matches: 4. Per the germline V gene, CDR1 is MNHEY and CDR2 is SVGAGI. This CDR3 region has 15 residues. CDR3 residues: CASSLSGGSYNEQFF. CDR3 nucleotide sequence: TGTGCCAGCAGTCTATCGGGGGGCTCCTACAATGAGCAGTTCTTC.

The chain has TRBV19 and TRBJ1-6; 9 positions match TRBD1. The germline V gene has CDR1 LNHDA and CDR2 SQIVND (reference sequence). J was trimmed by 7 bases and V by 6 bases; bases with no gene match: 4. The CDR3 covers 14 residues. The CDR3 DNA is TGTGCCAGTAGGGGGACAGGGTCCAATTCACCCCTCCACTTT. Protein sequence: CASRGTGSNSPLHF.

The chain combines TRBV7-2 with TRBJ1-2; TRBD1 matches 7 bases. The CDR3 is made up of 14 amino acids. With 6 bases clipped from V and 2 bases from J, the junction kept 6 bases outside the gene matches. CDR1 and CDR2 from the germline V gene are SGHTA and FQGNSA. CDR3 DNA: TGTGCCAGCAGTCCAGGGGGTTGGAACTATGGCTACACCTTC. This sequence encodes CASSPGGWNYGYTF.

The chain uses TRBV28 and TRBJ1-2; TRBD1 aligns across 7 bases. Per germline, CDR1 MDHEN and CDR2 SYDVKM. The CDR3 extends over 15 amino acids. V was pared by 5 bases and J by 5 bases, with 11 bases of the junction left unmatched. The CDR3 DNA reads TGTGCCAGCAGTGTCGACAGGGCGGTCGAGTATGGCTACACCTTC. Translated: CASSVDRAVEYGYTF.